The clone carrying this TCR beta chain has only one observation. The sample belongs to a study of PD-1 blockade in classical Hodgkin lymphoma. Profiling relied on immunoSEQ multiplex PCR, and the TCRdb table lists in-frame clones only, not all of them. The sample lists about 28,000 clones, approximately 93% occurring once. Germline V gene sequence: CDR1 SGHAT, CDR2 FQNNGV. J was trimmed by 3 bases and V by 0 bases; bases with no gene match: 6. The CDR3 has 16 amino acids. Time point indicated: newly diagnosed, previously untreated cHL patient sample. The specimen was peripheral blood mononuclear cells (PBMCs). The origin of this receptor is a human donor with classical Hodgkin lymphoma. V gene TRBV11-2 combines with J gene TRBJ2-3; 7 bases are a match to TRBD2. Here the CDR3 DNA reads TGTGCCAGCAGCTTAGATTTCTGGGGGGGGACAGATACGCAGTATTTT. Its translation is CASSLDFWGGTDTQYF.